Listed below are T cell receptor beta chains from one sample, sequenced in a study of Ad26.COV2.S vaccination and SARS-CoV-2 variants. Profiled with immunoSEQ multiplex PCR; TCRdb holds only in-frame clones, not every one. Altogether approximately 400,000 clones are present, about 85% being singletons, with the ten largest covering roughly 3.5%. The source was peripheral blood, collected in a trial of Ad26.COV2.S vaccine versus placebo. These receptors all stem from a person between 18 and 59 years old who received the Ad26.COV2.S COVID-19 vaccine or a placebo. Each CDR3 is given with its conserved first and last residue. Fields, in order: V gene, clone size, J gene, D gene, CDR3 protein, CDR3 DNA. D genes are given only for firm matches. Part of the rows lack a size; the others show once, few, many or a class for expanded clones.

TRBV14	NA	TRBJ2-6	NA	CASSQQGWAGANVLTF	TGTGCCAGCAGCCAACAGGGATGGGCTGGGGCCAACGTCCTGACTTTC
TRBV2	NA	TRBJ2-7	TRBD1	CASSLQGAQQYF	TGTGCCAGCAGCCTTCAGGGGGCGCAGCAGTACTTC
TRBV5-1	NA	TRBJ2-5	NA	CASSLGTAQETQYF	TGCGCCAGCAGCTTAGGAACAGCGCAAGAGACCCAGTACTTC
TRBV5-1	NA	TRBJ2-7	NA	CASSGGGGAYEQYF	TGCGCCAGCAGCGGTGGAGGGGGAGCCTACGAGCAGTACTTC
TRBV9	few	TRBJ2-5	TRBD2	CASSPQGRGGTETQYF	TGTGCCAGCAGCCCCCAGGGTCGGGGGGGGACTGAGACCCAGTACTTC
TRBV4-3	NA	TRBJ2-1	TRBD2	CASSQRREVYNEQFF	TGCGCCAGCAGCCAAAGGCGGGAGGTCTACAATGAGCAGTTCTTC
TRBV5-8	NA	TRBJ1-4	NA	CASRLLGKLFF	TGTGCCAGCAGGCTTCTGGGAAAACTGTTTTTT
TRBV4-1	NA	TRBJ2-5	TRBD1	CASSQRQGSQETQYF	TGCGCCAGCAGCCAAAGACAGGGATCCCAAGAGACCCAGTACTTC
TRBV18	NA	TRBJ2-5	TRBD1	CASSRDRDETQYF	TGTGCCAGCTCTCGGGACAGGGATGAGACCCAGTACTTC
TRBV3-1/TRBV3-2	NA	TRBJ2-3	NA	CASSQTDTQYF	TGTGCCAGCAGCCAGACAGATACGCAGTATTTT
TRBV27	NA	TRBJ2-5	TRBD2	CASSLGGLAGGETQYF	TGTGCCAGCAGTTTAGGGGGGCTAGCGGGAGGAGAGACCCAGTACTTC
TRBV13	few	TRBJ2-3	NA	CASSRGAAAGDPGTDTQYF	TGTGCCAGCAGCCGGGGGGCGGCGGCGGGAGATCCGGGGACAGATACGCAGTATTTT
TRBV7-9	once	TRBJ1-2	TRBD1	CASSLVGQFAYGYTF	TGTGCCAGCAGCTTAGTGGGACAGTTCGCCTATGGCTACACCTTC
TRBV10-2	NA	TRBJ1-3	NA	CASSAPGSGNTIYF	TGCGCCAGCAGCGCCCCGGGCTCTGGAAACACCATATATTTT
TRBV5-1	once	TRBJ1-2	NA	CASSSQPSDLRYGYTF	TGCGCCAGCAGCTCCCAACCTTCGGACCTCCGCTATGGCTACACCTTC
TRBV6-5	NA	TRBJ2-1	TRBD1	CASRTGTGNNEQFF	TGTGCCAGCCGCACCGGGACAGGAAACAATGAGCAGTTCTTC
TRBV18	NA	TRBJ2-3	TRBD2	CASSPTLAGVGDTQYF	TGTGCCAGCTCACCAACACTAGCGGGAGTTGGAGATACGCAGTATTTT
TRBV30	NA	TRBJ2-3	TRBD2	CAWSRGLAGTDTQYF	TGTGCCTGGAGTAGGGGGCTAGCGGGGACAGATACGCAGTATTTT
TRBV6-1	NA	TRBJ2-1	TRBD2	CASSDGLAGYNEQFF	TGTGCCAGCAGTGACGGACTAGCGGGTTACAATGAGCAGTTCTTC